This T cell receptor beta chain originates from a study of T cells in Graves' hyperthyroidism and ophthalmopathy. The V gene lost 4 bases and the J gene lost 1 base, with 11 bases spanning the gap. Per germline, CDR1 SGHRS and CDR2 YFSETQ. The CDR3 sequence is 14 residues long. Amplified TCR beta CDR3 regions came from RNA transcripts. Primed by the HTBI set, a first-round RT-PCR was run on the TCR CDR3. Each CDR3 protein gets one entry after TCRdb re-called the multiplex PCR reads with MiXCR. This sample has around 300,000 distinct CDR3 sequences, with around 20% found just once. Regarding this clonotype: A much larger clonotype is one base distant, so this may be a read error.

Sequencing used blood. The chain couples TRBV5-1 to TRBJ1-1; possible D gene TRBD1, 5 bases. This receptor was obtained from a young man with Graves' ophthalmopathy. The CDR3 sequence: CASSNYGANTEAFF. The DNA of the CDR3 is TGCGCCAGCAGCAACTACGGGGCGAACACTGAAGCTTTCTTT.